The 16 T cell receptor beta chains given below trace back to one sample, sequenced in a study of shared clonotypes between healthy human individuals. Measured with immunoSEQ multiplex PCR; TCRdb has only the in-frame clones, and not every one. There are 1,400,000 or so clones in the sample; 98% occur only once, and approximately 0.4% lies in the top ten. Material for sequencing was naive CD4+ T cells sorted from blood. Sample subset: CD45RA+ positively selected. The source is a man aged 25-45 years in good health.

CDR3 bases: TGTGCCAGCAGCGAAACGGCGGGATCCTACAATGAGCAGTTCTTC. Its protein product is CASSETAGSYNEQFF. This chain links TRBV9 with TRBJ2-1; possibly TRBD2 for D (6 bases). Germline CDR1 reads SGDLS; CDR2 reads YYNGEE. CDR3 length equals 15 residues. V lost 3 bases and J 1 base, leaving 11 bases between the germline ends. Full variable domain (rest looked up from reference TRBV9 and TRBJ2-1): DSGVTQTPKHLITATGQRVTLRCSPRSGDLSVYWYQQSLDQGLQFLIQYYNGEERAKGNILERFSAQQFPDLHSELNLSSLELGDSALYFCASSETAGSYNEQFFGPGTRLTVL.

The V gene is TRBV5-1, the J gene TRBJ2-3, with D perhaps matching TRBD2 (6 bases). CDR3 length equals 14 residues. Germline lookup yields CDR1 SGHRS and CDR2 YFSETQ. V was clipped by 3 bases and J by 10 bases, with 18 bases between them. The CDR3 region has the DNA TGCGCCAGCAGCTCCCGGGAGTACTCGGGGGCGCAGTATTTT. Translating it yields CASSSREYSGAQYF.

The J gene is TRBJ2-1, the V gene TRBV6-1; D perhaps matches TRBD1 (6 bases). Trimming took off 11 bases at V and 9 bases at J, with 20 bases between the two ends. Per germline, CDR1 MNHNS and CDR2 SASEGT. This CDR3 region has 13 residues. CDR3 in amino acids: CASGQGSSSEQFF. CDR3 DNA sequence: TGTGCCTCCGGCCAGGGGTCCTCCAGTGAGCAGTTCTTC.

V gene TRBV2 combines with J gene TRBJ2-6; 10 bases line up with TRBD1. This CDR3 contains 18 residues. The V gene end was trimmed by 7 bases and the J gene end by 1 base; junction bases not matched to a gene: 10. Germline V gene sequence: CDR1 SNHLY, CDR2 FYNNEI. Written as DNA, the CDR3 is TGTGCCAGCACCTCCGTGACAGGGGGCGAGTCTGGGGCCAACGTCCTGACTTTC. This translates into CASTSVTGGESGANVLTF.

The sample holds one count of this clone. Other nucleotide sequences from this sample produce the same CDR3. The chain is built from TRBV5-1 and TRBJ2-3, with unresolved D. Germline CDR1 is SGHRS and CDR2 is YFSETQ. The V end lost 0 bases, the J end lost 0 bases, and 5 bases lay between the germline ends. The CDR3 is 14 amino acids. As DNA, the CDR3 is TGCGCCAGCAGCTTGGCTCAAAGCACAGATACGCAGTATTTT. This encodes CASSLAQSTDTQYF.

The chain couples TRBV4-1 to TRBJ1-5; no clear D. Germline CDR1 is MGHRA and CDR2 is YSYEKL. The V and J ends lost 4 bases and 3 bases respectively, with 13 bases between them. The CDR3 length is 15 residues. The CDR3 here is CASSRPGGNNQPQHF. CDR3 coding DNA: TGCGCCAGCAGCCGACCGGGAGGCAACAATCAGCCCCAGCATTTT.

This chain joins TRBV7-9 and TRBJ2-5; D gene uncertain. Germline V lookup: CDR1 SEHNR, CDR2 FQNEAQ (reference sequence). This CDR3 region has 14 residues. The ends were cut back, 8 bases at V and 4 bases at J, with 17 bases in the middle. CDR3 nucleotide sequence: TGTGCCAGCCGGCTTAGCCCACGAGGAGAGACCCAGTACTTC. This encodes CASRLSPRGETQYF.

V is TRBV9 and J is TRBJ1-3; TRBD1 matches at 7 bases. CDR3 size: 15 residues. The trim removed 1 base at V and 5 bases at J, leaving 6 bases unmatched. From germline, CDR1 is SGDLS and CDR2 YYNGEE. The CDR3 DNA reads as TGTGCCAGCAGCGTAAGAACAGGGGAACGAAACACCATATATTTT. It yields the protein CASSVRTGERNTIYF.

The chain employs TRBV13 and TRBJ2-3, with unresolved D. From germline, CDR1 is PRHDT and CDR2 FYEKMQ (reference sequence). The germline V and J ends were trimmed by 8 bases and 0 bases, with 15 bases remaining between them. The CDR3 loop spans 15 amino acids. CDR3 amino acids: CASSPGDRSTDTQYF. The CDR3 DNA reads TGTGCCAGCTCCCCCGGAGATCGGAGCACAGATACGCAGTATTTT.

This clone was observed once. The rearrangement links TRBV29-1 to TRBJ2-5; 11 positions agree with TRBD2. Germline CDR1 is SQVTM and CDR2 is ANQGSEA. The ends lost 4 bases at V and 1 base at J; junction bases unmatched: 5. CDR3 size: 15 residues. The CDR3 bases are TGCAGCGTTGTGGGACTAGCGGAGAGCCAAGAGACCCAGTACTTC. Protein: CSVVGLAESQETQYF.

V and J are TRBV7-2 and TRBJ2-7; D not resolved. This CDR3 comprises 14 residues. Germline V CDR1 and CDR2: SGHTA, FQGNSA. Trimming pared 1 base from V and 6 bases from J, leaving 13 bases between. The CDR3 spells CASSLGVTWSEQYF. The DNA of the CDR3 is TGTGCCAGCAGCTTAGGGGTTACTTGGAGCGAGCAGTACTTC.

The V call is TRBV7-9, the J call TRBJ2-3, with 13 bases lining up with TRBD2. CDR3 length equals 15 residues. CDR1 is SEHNR, CDR2 FQNEAQ, per germline (reference sequence). J gave up 4 bases and V 4 bases, and 2 bases lay outside the gene matches. CDR3 bases: TGTGCCAGCAGCTCGACTAGCGGGAGGTCAGATACGCAGTATTTT. This sequence encodes CASSSTSGRSDTQYF.

The chain carries TRBV5-6 and TRBJ2-2; 9 bases align to TRBD2. The CDR3 loop spans 17 amino acids. Germline V lookup: CDR1 SGHDT, CDR2 YYEEEE. V lost 4 bases and J lost 9; bases outside the gene matches: 16. CDR3 nucleotides: TGTGCCAGCAGCCCTTATCCCGGACTAGCGTTTACTAGGGAGCTGTTTTTT. This codes for CASSPYPGLAFTRELFF.

This chain links TRBV11-3 with TRBJ2-1; 7 bases line up with TRBD1. The trim removed 2 bases at V and 3 bases at J, leaving 1 base unmatched. CDR3 size: 14 residues. Germline CDR1 and CDR2: SGHNT and YENEEA. CDR3 in amino acids: CASSLNRGYNEQFF. In nucleotides, the CDR3 is TGTGCCAGCAGCTTAAACAGGGGCTACAATGAGCAGTTCTTC.

The chain employs TRBV29-1 and TRBJ2-2; D gene ambiguous. CDR1 SQVTM and CDR2 ANQGSEA come from the germline V gene. CDR3 size: 11 residues. With 6 bases removed from V and 5 bases from J, the gap between germline ends came to 7 bases. The CDR3 DNA follows: TGCAGCGTCCACGAAACCGGGGAGCTGTTTTTT. Protein: CSVHETGELFF.

Notes on this clone: The same CDR3 also results from other DNA sequences found in this sample. This chain uses TRBV15 with TRBJ2-7, with 12 bases identical to TRBD2. Trimming took 3 bases from V and 1 from J; bases not matched to a gene: 1. Germline V lookup: CDR1 LNHNV, CDR2 YYDKDF (reference sequence). The CDR3 runs to 15 residues. The CDR3 loop is CATSSGLAGSYEQYF. CDR3 coding DNA: TGTGCCACCAGCAGCGGACTAGCGGGATCCTACGAGCAGTACTTC.